Reported below is one TCR beta chain. The antigen remains undetermined. Presence of unique molecular identifiers characterized the TCR beta cDNA libraries. Some 500,000 cDNA molecules were obtained per 1 to 10 million input T cells. TCRdb recomputed calls from the PCR reads with MiXCR, one row per CDR3 protein. Among about 760,000 distinct CDR3 sequences listed, approximately 30% were seen once. The sample originates from a study of post-analysis software for immune sequencing data. Study overall: In terms of disease course, relapsing-remitting, secondary progressive and progressive-relapsing multiple sclerosis were included.

Overall study results and limits: Controls showed lower frequencies than patients for five TRBV segments, and TRBV5-6, TRBV5-1 and TRBV20-1 were among these. Controls significantly exceeded multiple sclerosis patients in normalized Chao1 diversity. Those samples that were prepared in the same batch co-clustered strongly by F measure.

CDR1 MNHEY and CDR2 SVGEGT come from the germline V gene. The ends lost 6 bases at V and 4 bases at J; junction bases unmatched: 10. This CDR3 is 15 amino acids long. The source of this sequence is a girl aged 10 to 17 with multiple sclerosis. The gene calls are TRBV6-2 or TRBV6-3 and TRBJ2-3; 7 nucleotides agree with TRBD2. Sequencing used blood. The CDR3 here is CASSPGLEASDTQYF. The CDR3 DNA follows: TGTGCCAGCAGCCCCGGACTAGAAGCCTCAGATACGCAGTATTTT.